This T cell receptor (beta chain) was sequenced during a study of blood T cells in healthy people across ages. General study results and limits: A strong correlation was found between TCR beta diversity and the percentage of naive T cells. The donors' CMV status was not determined, possibly confounding changes in expanded clonotypes.

A minimum of 6 micrograms of total RNA was extracted per sample. CDR3 length: 15 residues. After removal of 6 bases from V and 4 bases from J, the junction contained 10 bases not matched to a gene. Germline values: CDR1 MNHNS, CDR2 SASEGT. This clonotype was observed a few times. As yet, its antigen is unknown. A J-beta primer mix and a sample-barcoded 5' primer were used in a second PCR of about 7 to 12 cycles. TCRdb analysed the 5' RACE reads with MiXCR anew, one entry per CDR3 protein. The table has fewer than 750,000 distinct CDR3 sequences, around 48% seen once. Source material: blood. The TCR comes from a man older than 75 in good health. The chain employs TRBV6-1 and TRBJ2-7, with 9 bases matching TRBD1. CDR3 DNA sequence: TGTGCCAGCAGCGTAGCTGGGACAGGGATTTACGAGCAGTACTTC. Translation: CASSVAGTGIYEQYF.